This passage covers 13 T cell receptor beta chains from one sample sequenced in a study of PD-1 blockade in classical Hodgkin lymphoma. Specified time point: cycle 4 day 1 (C4D1), after six to seven weeks of nivolumab. All patients experienced relapse after autologous stem cell transplantation, and brentuximab vedotin exposure was variable. The method was immunoSEQ multiplex PCR; TCRdb's version includes in-frame clones alone and lacks a portion of them. Of 30,000 or so clones in the sample, around four fifths are singletons; the top ten hold roughly 15%. The sample was peripheral blood mononuclear cells (PBMCs), taken before the fourth cycle of nivolumab. Source of these receptors: a human donor with classical Hodgkin lymphoma.

This clone was counted a few times. The rearrangement links TRBV19 to TRBJ2-1; 9 bases agree with TRBD1. The germline CDR1 and CDR2 sequences are LNHDA and SQIVND (reference sequence). The V gene end was trimmed by 4 bases and the J gene end by 7 bases; junction bases not matched to a gene: 11. There are 16 residues in the CDR3. CDR3 nucleotides: TGTGCCAGTAGTAGGACAGGGGCCGTTATTGGGAATGAGCAGTTCTTC. This translates into CASSRTGAVIGNEQFF.

The chain has TRBV19 and TRBJ2-2; 9 bases match TRBD1. This CDR3 spans 16 amino acids. V shed 2 bases and J 6 bases; nucleotides not matched to a gene: 7. Germline CDR1 is LNHDA and CDR2 is SQIVND (reference sequence). This chain's CDR3 is CASSIYPGQGAGELFF. DNA for the CDR3: TGTGCCAGTAGTATATACCCGGGACAGGGAGCCGGGGAGCTGTTTTTT.

CDR3 coding DNA: TGTGCCAGCAGTTCTATGGGACGTTATAGCAATCAGCCCCAGCATTTT. This encodes CASSSMGRYSNQPQHF. The gene calls are TRBV28 and TRBJ1-5; a possible D gene is TRBD1 (5 bases). V lost 4 bases to trimming and J lost 0 bases, with 13 bases between them. The length of the CDR3 is 16 residues. The germline CDR1 and CDR2 sequences are MDHEN and SYDVKM.

The chain is built from TRBV7-6 and TRBJ1-1, with D unclear. V lost 5 bases to trimming and J lost 4 bases, with 11 bases between them. Germline V lookup: CDR1 SGHVS, CDR2 FNYEAQ. The CDR3 extends over 13 amino acids. The CDR3 coding sequence is TGTGCCAGCAGCCTGTACTCCGGCACTGAAGCTTTCTTT. Translating it yields CASSLYSGTEAFF.

The chain recombines TRBV30 with TRBJ2-7, with 12 bases identical to TRBD2. Germline V gives CDR1 GTSNPN, CDR2 SVGIG (reference sequence). Losses at the gene ends were 0 bases for V and 6 bases for J; bases not matched to a gene: 9. There are 16 residues in the CDR3. In DNA form, the CDR3 reads TGTGCCTGGAGTGTTTTTAGGACTAGCGGGAAGGGCGAGCAGTACTTC. It codes for CAWSVFRTSGKGEQYF.

V gene TRBV9 combines with J gene TRBJ2-3, with a weak D call TRBD2 (6 bases). The germline V and J ends were trimmed by 0 bases and 6 bases, with 20 bases remaining between them. The germline V gene has CDR1 SGDLS and CDR2 YYNGEE. The CDR3 is 17 residues long. The CDR3 region is CASSVATGGRRIDTQYF. In DNA form, the CDR3 reads TGTGCCAGCAGCGTAGCTACCGGGGGAAGGAGGATTGATACGCAGTATTTT.

The gene calls are TRBV28 and TRBJ2-7; tentatively, D is TRBD2 (6 bases). With 3 bases removed from V and 0 bases from J, the gap between germline ends came to 9 bases. Looked up from germline, CDR1 is MDHEN and CDR2 is SYDVKM. The CDR3 consists of 14 residues. CDR3 in amino acids: CASSFGGTSYEQYF. The CDR3 DNA reads TGTGCCAGCAGTTTTGGCGGGACCTCCTACGAGCAGTACTTC.

This clone is labeled as medium-sized. V and J are TRBV30 and TRBJ1-1, with TRBD1 matching 8 bases. Germline CDR1 reads GTSNPN; CDR2 reads SVGIG (reference sequence). J lost 7 bases, V lost 3 bases, and 7 bases had no gene match. This CDR3 region has 13 residues. The CDR3 DNA reads as TGTGCCTGGAGGGCCGGGACAGGTATTGAAGCTTTCTTT. This translates into CAWRAGTGIEAFF.

This chain uses TRBV28 with TRBJ2-5; TRBD2 matches at 7 bases. The CDR3 has 15 residues. V shed 3 bases, J shed 1 base, and the junction held 5 bases outside the gene matches. Germline V CDR1 and CDR2: MDHEN, SYDVKM. The CDR3 protein is CASSLGGSGQETQYF. CDR3 nucleotide sequence: TGTGCCAGCAGTTTGGGAGGGAGCGGCCAAGAGACCCAGTACTTC.

J is TRBJ2-7 and V is TRBV29-1; 8 bases agree with TRBD2. The J segment lost 3 bases and the V segment lost 4 bases, leaving 17 bases of the junction unmatched. This CDR3 has 17 residues. Germline V gene data show CDR1 as SQVTM and CDR2 as ANQGSEA. CDR3 in DNA: TGCAGCGTTGCTACTCCCCCTCCGGGAGGGATCATCTACGAGCAGTACTTC. It yields the protein CSVATPPPGGIIYEQYF.

The V gene is TRBV9, the J gene TRBJ2-5; TRBD1 or TRBD2 may be the D gene (5 bases each). The germline V and J ends were trimmed by 0 bases and 2 bases, with 14 bases remaining between them. Germline CDR1 is SGDLS and CDR2 is YYNGEE. CDR3 length equals 16 residues. CDR3 DNA: TGTGCCAGCAGCGTAGGGTGGACACGGGGACAAGAGACCCAGTACTTC. Translation: CASSVGWTRGQETQYF.

This clone was seen a single time. The chain links TRBV5-4 to TRBJ2-7, with 10 bases matching TRBD2. This CDR3 is 16 amino acids long. The germline V gene has CDR1 SGHNT and CDR2 YYREEE (reference sequence). J was trimmed by 4 bases and V by 0 bases; bases with no gene match: 7. CDR3 in DNA: TGTGCCAGCAGCTTGGCCGCAGGACTAGCGGAATACGAGCAGTACTTC. Translating it yields CASSLAAGLAEYEQYF.

As concerns this clone: The sample contains more than one DNA sequence encoding this CDR3. V is TRBV7-2 and J is TRBJ1-2, with 7 bases identical to TRBD1. CDR1 and CDR2 (germline): SGHTA, FQGNSA. The CDR3 covers 16 residues. V lost 5 bases, J lost 7 bases, and 16 bases stayed unmatched. The CDR3 DNA reads TGTGCCAGCAGCGTAGAGGGGGGTCGAGGGGGCAGTGGCTACACCTTC. Encoded protein: CASSVEGGRGGSGYTF.